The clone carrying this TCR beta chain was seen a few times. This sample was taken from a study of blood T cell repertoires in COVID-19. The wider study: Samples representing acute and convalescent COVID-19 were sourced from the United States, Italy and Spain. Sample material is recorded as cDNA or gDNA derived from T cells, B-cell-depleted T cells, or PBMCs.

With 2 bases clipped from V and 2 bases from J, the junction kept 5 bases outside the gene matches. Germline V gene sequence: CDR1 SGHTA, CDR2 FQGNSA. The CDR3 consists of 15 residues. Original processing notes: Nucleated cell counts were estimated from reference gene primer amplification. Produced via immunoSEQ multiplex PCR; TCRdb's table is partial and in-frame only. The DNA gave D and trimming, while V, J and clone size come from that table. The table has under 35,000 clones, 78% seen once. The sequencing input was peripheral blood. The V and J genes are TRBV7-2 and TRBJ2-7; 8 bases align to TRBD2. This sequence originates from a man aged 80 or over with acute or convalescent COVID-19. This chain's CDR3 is CASSLSTSGPYEQYF. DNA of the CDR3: TGTGCCAGCAGCTTATCCACTAGCGGCCCCTACGAGCAGTACTTC.